This T cell receptor beta chain is drawn from a study of blood T cell repertoires in COVID-19. Germline assignment: CDR1 SGHRS and CDR2 YFSETQ. The CDR3 runs 17 residues. Trimming took 0 bases from V and 2 from J, leaving 16 bases between them. Original processing methods: It was from reference gene primer amplification that nucleated cell counts were estimated. Assay used: immunoSEQ multiplex PCR; TCRdb lists only in-frame clones, some missing. The V and J calls and clone size are taken from that table; D and trimming were inferred from the DNA. Of about 270,000 clones in the sample, around 81% are singletons; the top ten hold under 3%.

This clonotype originated in a woman aged 55 to 70 with active or convalescent COVID-19. The chain is built from TRBV5-1 and TRBJ2-3; D is possibly TRBD2 (6 bases). The sequenced sample consisted of peripheral blood. The CDR3 region is CASSLAWRGDNTDTQYF. The CDR3 coding sequence is TGCGCCAGCAGCTTGGCCTGGCGGGGTGACAACACAGATACGCAGTATTTT.